What follows describes a single T cell receptor beta chain. The data originate from a study of blood T cell repertoires in COVID-19. About the research overall: The origin of the acute and convalescent COVID-19 samples was the United States, Italy and Spain. Sample material is recorded as cDNA or gDNA derived from T cells, B-cell-depleted T cells, or PBMCs.

Per the authors' pipeline: How many nucleated cells were present was estimated from reference gene primer amplification. Sequencing was performed with immunoSEQ multiplex PCR; in TCRdb, only in-frame clones are kept and a portion is missing. That table is the source of V, J and clone size, and D and trimming were worked out from the DNA. The sample shows around 320,000 clones, around 90% of them seen only once. The germline V gene has CDR1 MNHEY and CDR2 SMNVEV (reference sequence). The CDR3 spans 16 residues. V dropped 5 bases and J dropped 2; count of bases not matched to a gene: 11. The sample was peripheral blood. The chain uses TRBV27 and TRBJ1-1; 7 bases map to TRBD1. The receptor was isolated from a man aged 18 to 35 with active or convalescent COVID-19. DNA of the CDR3: TGTGCCAGCAGTCTCGACAGGGAGAGTGGAAACACTGAAGCTTTCTTT. Translating gives CASSLDRESGNTEAFF.